What follows describes a single T cell receptor beta chain. Original processing notes: The assay estimated nucleated cells by amplifying reference gene primers. TCRdb's copy holds only in-frame clones and misses some; the assay was immunoSEQ multiplex PCR. V, J and clone size derive from that table, while D and trimming were established from the DNA sequence. The table shows about 440,000 clones, with approximately 90% occurring only once. Germline CDR1 LGHDT, CDR2 YNNKEL (reference sequence). V was shortened by 0 bases and J by 4 bases, with 12 bases between the two germline ends. This CDR3 is 15 amino acids long. This sample was included in a study of blood T cell repertoires in COVID-19. The wider study: Spain, Italy and the United States supplied samples that represented acute and convalescent COVID-19. T cells, B-cell-depleted T cells, or PBMCs supplied cDNA or gDNA.

The chain links TRBV3-1 (or the pseudogene TRBV3-2) to TRBJ1-2, with D unresolved. The receptor was derived from a woman aged 25 to 39 with acute or convalescent COVID-19. Sequencing was done on a sample of peripheral blood. This chain's CDR3 is CASSQDPGTAYGYTF. The CDR3 nucleotides are TGTGCCAGCAGCCAAGATCCAGGAACAGCCTATGGCTACACCTTC.